The 23 T cell receptor beta chains below come from one sample, sequenced in a study of OX40 agonist ivuxolimab in advanced cancers. The library came from the immunoSEQ multiplex PCR assay. TCRdb mirrors the immuneACCESS table, restricted to in-frame sequences. Some clones are absent from its copies; in checked studies, under half trace to an unresolved V gene, and the reason for the others is unknown. The sample contains approximately 59,000 clones, about 87% of them found a single time. The top ten clones comprise more than 3% of the sample. Sequences were derived from CD4+ or CD8+ T cells sorted from blood, sampled in a trial of the OX40 agonist ivuxolimab. These receptors all stem from an adult with an advanced solid tumor such as melanoma, head and neck, liver or kidney cancer.

The chain recombines TRBV28 with TRBJ1-5; D remains ambiguous. V shed 6 bases and J shed 5 bases, with 11 bases lying between them. The CDR3 has 13 amino acids. Germline V CDR1 and CDR2: MDHEN, SYDVKM. CDR3 amino acids: CASSLTWDQPQHF. The CDR3 DNA follows: TGTGCCAGCAGCCTCACATGGGATCAGCCCCAGCATTTT.

This chain joins TRBV28 and TRBJ2-5, with 9 bases fitting TRBD1. The length of the CDR3 is 14 residues. The V gene's germline CDR1 is MDHEN and CDR2 SYDVKM. The V and J ends lost 5 bases and 5 bases, in that order; junction bases with no gene match: 6. The CDR3 sequence is CASSEPTGGETQYF. The DNA of the CDR3 is TGTGCCAGCAGTGAACCGACAGGGGGGGAGACCCAGTACTTC.

The J gene is TRBJ2-7, the V gene TRBV19, with no clear D. Germline loops: CDR1 LNHDA, CDR2 SQIVND (reference sequence). This CDR3 spans 12 amino acids. Trimming shortened V by 3 bases and J by 5 bases, and 8 bases separated the two germline ends. Written as DNA, the CDR3 is TGTGCCAGTAGTATGGTCCCCCACGAGCAGTACTTC. This sequence encodes CASSMVPHEQYF.

This chain joins TRBV5-4 and TRBJ2-5; TRBD1 aligns across 8 bases. The trim removed 3 bases at V and 4 bases at J, leaving 5 bases unmatched. The germline V gene has CDR1 SGHNT and CDR2 YYREEE (reference sequence). The length of the CDR3 is 14 residues. The CDR3 is CASSSRDRGETQYF. The CDR3 DNA reads TGTGCCAGCAGCTCCCGTGACAGGGGAGAGACCCAGTACTTC.

This clone was counted a single time. The rearrangement uses TRBV9 and TRBJ1-1; D is undetermined. Trimming left V 0 bases short and J 6 bases short, with 12 bases between. Germline values: CDR1 SGDLS, CDR2 YYNGEE. The CDR3 runs to 14 residues. The CDR3 DNA follows: TGTGCCAGCAGCGTAGATCCTGGGGTCGCTGAAGCTTTCTTT. Translated, it gives CASSVDPGVAEAFF.

The chain carries TRBV30 and TRBJ2-3; D is possibly TRBD2 (5 bases). This CDR3 spans 14 amino acids. Germline V gives CDR1 GTSNPN, CDR2 SVGIG (reference sequence). V gave up 0 bases and J gave up 5 bases, with 12 bases separating them. In nucleotides, the CDR3 is TGTGCCTGGAGTGTGACACCCCGGGAAGATACGCAGTATTTT. This sequence encodes CAWSVTPREDTQYF.

The V gene is TRBV10-3, the J gene TRBJ1-2, with D possibly TRBD1 on 5 matching bases. There are 14 residues in the CDR3. Trimming stripped 10 bases from V and 7 bases from J, with 22 bases between. CDR1 and CDR2 from the germline V gene are ENHRY and SYGVKD. The CDR3 region has the DNA TGTGCCACCCCCAAGGGAGGGGAAATGAGTGGCTACACCTTC. Protein product: CATPKGGEMSGYTF.

The V and J genes are TRBV5-5 and TRBJ2-5; D possibly corresponds to TRBD1 (5 bases). This CDR3 spans 15 amino acids. V was shortened by 0 bases and J by 2 bases, with 11 bases between the two germline ends. The germline V gene has CDR1 SGHKS and CDR2 YYEKEE (reference sequence). CDR3 DNA: TGTGCCAGCAGCTTGGTGGGGCGAACACAAGAGACCCAGTACTTC. This sequence encodes CASSLVGRTQETQYF.

The chain carries TRBV10-1 and TRBJ2-1; TRBD2 might be the D (7 bases). Trimming stripped 5 bases from V and 6 bases from J, with 23 bases between. Per the germline V gene, CDR1 is WNHNN and CDR2 is SYGVQD (reference sequence). The CDR3 runs 17 residues. The CDR3 region has the DNA TGCGCCAGCAGTAACGGGAGGAGGGGGGAGAGGGGCAATGAGCAGTTCTTC. This codes for CASSNGRRGERGNEQFF.

The V and J genes are TRBV19 and TRBJ1-2; 11 bases are shared with TRBD1. The length of the CDR3 is 17 residues. Germline values: CDR1 LNHDA, CDR2 SQIVND (reference sequence). J lost 2 bases, V lost 3 bases, and 8 bases had no gene match. CDR3: CASSIGQGAVWNYGYTF. CDR3 DNA sequence: TGTGCCAGTAGTATTGGACAGGGGGCAGTATGGAACTATGGCTACACCTTC.

The J gene is TRBJ2-1, the V gene TRBV19, with 10 nucleotides matching TRBD2. Trimming took 8 bases from V and 2 from J; bases not matched to a gene: 6. Germline values: CDR1 LNHDA, CDR2 SQIVND (reference sequence). CDR3 length: 15 amino acids. The CDR3 here is CASEASGSPYNEQFF. The CDR3 DNA reads as TGTGCCAGTGAGGCTAGCGGGAGTCCCTACAATGAGCAGTTCTTC.

The CDR3 reads CASSRTQVGVQYF. The CDR3, as DNA: TGTGCCAGCAGCCGGACCCAGGTCGGAGTGCAGTACTTC. This sequence joins TRBV2 and TRBJ2-7; D gene unclear. Germline assignment: CDR1 SNHLY and CDR2 FYNNEI. V gave up 6 bases and J gave up 9 bases, with 18 bases separating them. The CDR3 is 13 residues long.

The J gene is TRBJ1-2, the V gene TRBV2, with D maybe TRBD1 (5 bases). V was clipped by 5 bases and J by 4 bases, with 11 bases between them. Germline-derived CDR1 and CDR2 are SNHLY and FYNNEI. This CDR3 is 13 amino acids long. The CDR3 region is CASSPDIFYGYTF. The CDR3 DNA reads TGTGCCAGCAGTCCGGACATTTTCTATGGCTACACCTTC.

V gene TRBV4-2 combines with J gene TRBJ2-3; 7 bases fit TRBD2. CDR1 LGHNA and CDR2 YNFKEQ come from the germline V gene. Germline trimming cut 1 base from V and 0 bases from J; bases unmatched to any gene: 10. The CDR3 has 18 amino acids. The CDR3 nucleotides read TGTGCCAGCAGCCAAGGGGGGGATAGCGGGTCTAGCACAGATACGCAGTATTTT. Translated: CASSQGGDSGSSTDTQYF.

The gene calls are TRBV9 and TRBJ2-7; weak D call: TRBD2 (5 bases). Germline V gene sequence: CDR1 SGDLS, CDR2 YYNGEE. The V and J ends lost 0 bases and 3 bases respectively, with 10 bases between them. This CDR3 is built from 14 residues. The CDR3 DNA reads as TGTGCCAGCAGCGTAGACGCGGGTATCTACGAGCAGTACTTC. This encodes CASSVDAGIYEQYF.

The chain combines TRBV15 with TRBJ1-2; D gene unclear. CDR1 LNHNV and CDR2 YYDKDF come from the germline V gene (reference sequence). This CDR3 region has 13 residues. V shed 0 bases and J shed 13 bases, with 15 bases lying between them. CDR3 sequence reads: CATSRDSGLPFTF. CDR3 nucleotides: TGTGCCACCAGCAGAGATTCCGGGCTCCCCTTCACCTTC.

The gene calls are TRBV19 and TRBJ1-1, with D tentatively TRBD1 (5 bases). The CDR3 has 13 residues. The V end lost 5 bases, the J end lost 4 bases, and 11 bases lay between the germline ends. Germline CDR1 and CDR2: LNHDA and SQIVND (reference sequence). CDR3 DNA sequence: TGTGCCAGTAGTCTCGGGGGGAGCACTGAAGCTTTCTTT. Residues: CASSLGGSTEAFF. The full variable domain, its missing parts supplied by reference TRBV19 and TRBJ1-1, is DGGITQSPKYLFRKEGQNVTLSCEQNLNHDAMYWYRQDPGQGLRLIYYSQIVNDFQKGDIAEGYSVSREKKESFPLTVTSAQKNPTAFYLCASSLGGSTEAFFGQGTRLTVV.

The chain uses TRBV7-2 and TRBJ2-5; 9 bases line up with TRBD1. The J call may not be correct, given that the DNA end is closer to TRBJ2-7. Germline V lookup: CDR1 SGHTA, CDR2 FQGNSA. The CDR3 extends over 14 amino acids. The DNA for the CDR3 is TGTGCCAGCAGTTCGGGACAGGGAGTGGACGAGCAGTACTTC. Translation: CASSSGQGVDEQYF.

The chain uses TRBV5-1 and TRBJ1-1, with 7 bases lining up with TRBD1. V lost 6 bases and J lost 4; bases outside the gene matches: 9. The CDR3 covers 14 residues. Germline V gene lookup returns CDR1 SGHRS and CDR2 YFSETQ. The CDR3 loop is CASNKGDSGTEAFF. The CDR3 DNA reads TGCGCCAGCAACAAGGGGGACAGCGGCACTGAAGCTTTCTTT. Combining the CDR3 with reference TRBV5-1 and TRBJ1-1 gives the whole variable domain KAGVTQTPRYLIKTRGQQVTLSCSPISGHRSVSWYQQTPGQGLQFLFEYFSETQRNKGNFPGRFSGRQFSNSRSEMNVSTLELGDSALYLCASNKGDSGTEAFFGQGTRLTVV.

The V call is TRBV27, the J call TRBJ1-1, with D hard to call. The CDR3 length is 18 residues. V gave up 4 bases and J gave up 1 base, with 22 bases separating them. Germline loops: CDR1 MNHEY, CDR2 SMNVEV (reference sequence). The CDR3 loop is CASSSKTGLPEQNTEAFF. The CDR3 DNA reads TGTGCCAGCAGTTCAAAAACCGGACTCCCCGAACAGAACACTGAAGCTTTCTTT.

This clone came up once. The rearrangement joins TRBV7-8 to TRBJ1-2; tentative D call: TRBD1 (6 bases). This CDR3 has 17 residues. Trimming removed 2 bases from V and 6 bases from J, with 22 bases in between. Germline V gives CDR1 SGHVS, CDR2 FQNEAQ. The CDR3 reads CASSLYSRGLLGNGYTF. DNA of the CDR3: TGTGCCAGCAGCTTATACTCCAGGGGTCTCCTTGGCAATGGCTACACCTTC.

V and J are TRBV5-5 and TRBJ2-5; 8 bases are shared with TRBD1. The CDR3 totals 14 residues. V gave up 4 bases and J gave up 3 bases; unmatched junction bases: 5. Germline-derived CDR1 and CDR2 are SGHKS and YYEKEE (reference sequence). CDR3 protein: CASSRGTGEETQYF. As DNA, the CDR3 is TGTGCCAGCAGCAGGGGGACAGGTGAAGAGACCCAGTACTTC.

This clone was observed once. The rearrangement links TRBV6-5 to TRBJ1-1; D possibly corresponds to TRBD1 (6 bases). The V end was cut by 6 bases, the J end by 9 bases, with 17 bases between. The CDR3 loop spans 13 amino acids. Germline CDR1 MNHEY, CDR2 SVGAGI. The DNA for the CDR3 is TGTGCCAGCAGCCCGGATGGGGGGCGCAAAGCTTTCTTT. Protein: CASSPDGGRKAFF.